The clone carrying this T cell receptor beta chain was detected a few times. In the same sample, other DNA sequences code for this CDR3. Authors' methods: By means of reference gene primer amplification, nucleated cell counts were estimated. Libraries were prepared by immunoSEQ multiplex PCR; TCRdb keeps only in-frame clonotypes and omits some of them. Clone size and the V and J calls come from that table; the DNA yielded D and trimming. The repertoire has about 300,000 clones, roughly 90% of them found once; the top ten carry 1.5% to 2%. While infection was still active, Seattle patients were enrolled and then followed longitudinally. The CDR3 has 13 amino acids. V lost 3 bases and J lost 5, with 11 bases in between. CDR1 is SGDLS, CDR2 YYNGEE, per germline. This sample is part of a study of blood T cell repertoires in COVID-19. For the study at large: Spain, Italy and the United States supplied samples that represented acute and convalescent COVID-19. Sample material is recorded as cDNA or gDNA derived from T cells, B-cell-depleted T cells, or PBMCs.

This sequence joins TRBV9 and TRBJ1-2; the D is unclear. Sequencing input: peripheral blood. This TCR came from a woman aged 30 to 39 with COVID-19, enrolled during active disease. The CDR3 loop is CASSDGELYGYTF. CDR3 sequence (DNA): TGTGCCAGCAGCGACGGCGAACTATATGGCTACACCTTC.